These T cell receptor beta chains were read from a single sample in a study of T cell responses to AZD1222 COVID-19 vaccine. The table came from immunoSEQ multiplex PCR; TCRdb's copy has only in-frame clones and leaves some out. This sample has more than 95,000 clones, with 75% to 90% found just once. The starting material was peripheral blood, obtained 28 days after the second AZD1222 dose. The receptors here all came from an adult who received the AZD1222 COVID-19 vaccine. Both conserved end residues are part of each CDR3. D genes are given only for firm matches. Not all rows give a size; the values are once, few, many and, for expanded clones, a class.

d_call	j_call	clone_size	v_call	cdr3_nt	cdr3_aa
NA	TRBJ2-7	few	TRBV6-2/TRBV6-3	TGTGCCAGCAGTTACTCGAACTACGAGCAGTACTTC	CASSYSNYEQYF
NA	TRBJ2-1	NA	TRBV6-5	TGTGCCAGCACCCGGGACCTTTACAATGAGCAGTTCTTC	CASTRDLYNEQFF
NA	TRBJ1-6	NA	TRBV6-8	TGTGCCAGCAGTTCAGGGCAGGACAGCGCCCATAATTCACCCCTCCACTTT	CASSSGQDSAHNSPLHF
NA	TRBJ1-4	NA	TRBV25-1	TGTGCCAGCAGTGAAATTTGGGGGGCCACTAATGAAAAACTGTTTTTT	CASSEIWGATNEKLFF
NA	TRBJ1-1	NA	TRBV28	TGTGCCAGCAGTCCCGCGGACAAAAATGAAGCTTTCTTT	CASSPADKNEAFF
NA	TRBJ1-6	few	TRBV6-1	TGTGCCAGCAGTGAAGGGTACCGGGGCTATAATTCACCCCTCCACTTT	CASSEGYRGYNSPLHF
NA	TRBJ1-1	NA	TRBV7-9	TGTGCCAGCAGCTTTAGGGCAGGACTATATCACACTGAAGCTTTCTTT	CASSFRAGLYHTEAFF
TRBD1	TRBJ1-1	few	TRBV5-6	TGTGCCAGCAGCAGCCGGACAGGTCAGGGCACTGAAGCTTTCTTT	CASSSRTGQGTEAFF
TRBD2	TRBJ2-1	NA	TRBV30	TGTGCCTGGAAGGACGGGGGGGCGTATGAGCAGTTCTTC	CAWKDGGAYEQFF
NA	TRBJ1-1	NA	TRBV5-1	TGCGCCAGCAGCTTGAGTCCACGGGAGAACACTGAAGCTTTCTTT	CASSLSPRENTEAFF
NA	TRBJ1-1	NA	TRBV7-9	TGTGCCAGCAGCTTGGGGACAACAGGGAGGAACACTGAAGCTTTCTTT	CASSLGTTGRNTEAFF
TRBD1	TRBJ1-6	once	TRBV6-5	TGTGCCAGCAGCACAGGGGTTTCCTATAATTCACCCCTCCACTTT	CASSTGVSYNSPLHF
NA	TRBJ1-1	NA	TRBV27	TGTGCCAGCAGTTTACAGGGACGGGGTGAAGCTTTCTTT	CASSLQGRGEAFF
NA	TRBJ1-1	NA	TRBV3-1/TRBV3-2	TGTGCCAGCAGCGTAAGGGAGAACACTGAAGCTTTCTTT	CASSVRENTEAFF
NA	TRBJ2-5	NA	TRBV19	TGTGCCAGTAGTATGTCCGACCAAGAGACCCAGTACTTC	CASSMSDQETQYF
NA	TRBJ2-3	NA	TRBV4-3	TGCGCCAGCAGCCCCTCGGGGCCACCTAGCACAGATACGCAGTATTTT	CASSPSGPPSTDTQYF
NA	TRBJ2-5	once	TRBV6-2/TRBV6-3	TGTGCCAGCAGTTACCCCCCCGGGACAAGCTCGCTCTTCCAAGAGACCCAGTACTTC	CASSYPPGTSSLFQETQYF
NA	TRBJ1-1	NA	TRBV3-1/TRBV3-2	TGTGCCAGTGGACAGTCTAACACTGAAGCTTTCTTT	CASGQSNTEAFF
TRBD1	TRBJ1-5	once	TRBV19	TGTGCCAGTAGTATTCGGACAGGCCAGCCCCAGCATTTT	CASSIRTGQPQHF
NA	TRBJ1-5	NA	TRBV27	TGTGCCAGCAGTCGGACAGCCCTAGATATTAGCAATCAGCCCCAGCATTTT	CASSRTALDISNQPQHF
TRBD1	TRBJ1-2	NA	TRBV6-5	TGTGCCAGCAGGCGTGGGACAGGGGTTCATGGCTACACCTTC	CASRRGTGVHGYTF
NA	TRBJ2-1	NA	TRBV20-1	TGCAGTGCTAGTGGGCAAATATCCTACAATGAGCAGTTCTTC	CSASGQISYNEQFF
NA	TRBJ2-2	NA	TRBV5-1	TGCGCCAGCAGCTTGAATTCAGGGACGGACACCGGGGAGCTGTTTTTT	CASSLNSGTDTGELFF
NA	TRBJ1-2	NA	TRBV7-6	TGTGCCAGCAGGAAGGCAGGGAAGGACTATGGCTACACCTTC	CASRKAGKDYGYTF
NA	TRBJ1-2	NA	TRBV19	TGTGCCAGTAGTATAATACAGGATCACTACACCTTC	CASSIIQDHYTF
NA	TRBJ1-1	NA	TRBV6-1	TGTGCCAGCAGTGAAATCACTTTGGAAAACACTGAAGCTTTCTTT	CASSEITLENTEAFF
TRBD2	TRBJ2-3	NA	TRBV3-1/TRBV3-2	TGTGCCAGCAGCCAAGATTGGGGGGGGGTAACAGATACGCAGTATTTT	CASSQDWGGVTDTQYF
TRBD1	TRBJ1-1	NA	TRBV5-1	TGCGCCAGCAGCTTGGCGGGTACAGGGGTGGCTTTCTTT	CASSLAGTGVAFF
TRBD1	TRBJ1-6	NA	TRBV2	TGTGCCAGCATTTATACCACCGGGACAGGGAATTCACCCCTCCACTTT	CASIYTTGTGNSPLHF
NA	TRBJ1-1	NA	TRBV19	TGTGCCAGTAGTGACCTCCTTCCTGGCACTGAAGCTTTCTTT	CASSDLLPGTEAFF
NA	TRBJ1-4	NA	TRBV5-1	TGCGCCAGCAGCGGGGGGGAGACTACTAATGAAAAACTGTTTTTT	CASSGGETTNEKLFF
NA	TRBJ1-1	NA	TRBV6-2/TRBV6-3	TGTGCCAGCAGTTACCCTGGAATGGGAGCTTTCTTT	CASSYPGMGAFF
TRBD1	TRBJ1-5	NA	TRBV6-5	TGTGCCAGCAGCCAGGACAGGGGGCGTCAGCCCCAGCATTTT	CASSQDRGRQPQHF
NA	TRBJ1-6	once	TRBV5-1	TGCGCCAGCAACCAAGAGGGAAGCTCCTATAATTCACCCCTCCACTTT	CASNQEGSSYNSPLHF
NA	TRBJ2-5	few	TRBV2	TGTGCCAGCAGCAATGGCGGGGGCCTCCAAGAGACCCAGTACTTC	CASSNGGGLQETQYF
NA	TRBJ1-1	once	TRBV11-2	TGTGCCAGCAGTTACCCAGGACGGGACACTGAAGCTTTCTTT	CASSYPGRDTEAFF
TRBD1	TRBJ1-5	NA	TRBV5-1	TGCGCCAGCAGGTTGACAGGGAATAGCAATCAGCCCCAGCATTTT	CASRLTGNSNQPQHF
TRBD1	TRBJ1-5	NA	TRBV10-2	TGCGCCAGCAGGGGGACAGGGGCGCAGAGCAATCAGCCCCAGCATTTT	CASRGTGAQSNQPQHF
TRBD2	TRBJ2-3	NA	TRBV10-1	TGCGCCAGCAGTCCCGGACTAGCGGGTCGCACAGATACGCAGTATTTT	CASSPGLAGRTDTQYF
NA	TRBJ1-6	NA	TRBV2	TGTGCCAGCAGGGGGGACGGTACTACGTCTTCACCCCTCCACTTT	CASRGDGTTSSPLHF
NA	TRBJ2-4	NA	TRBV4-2	TGTGCCAGCAGCCAAGCGGCACTCGAAAGAGGGAACATTCAGTACTTC	CASSQAALERGNIQYF
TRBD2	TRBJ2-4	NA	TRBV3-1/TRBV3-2	TGTGCCAGCAGCTCGGTACTAGCGGGGGACCTCATTCAGTACTTC	CASSSVLAGDLIQYF
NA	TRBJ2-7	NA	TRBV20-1	TGCAGTGCTAGTTTCGGGGGAAGCGAGCAGTACTTC	CSASFGGSEQYF
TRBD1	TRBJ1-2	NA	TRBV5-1	TGCGCCAGCAGCTGCCCAGGGGGGTTATGTGGCTACACCTTC	CASSCPGGLCGYTF
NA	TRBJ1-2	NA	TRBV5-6	TGTGCCAGCAGCTACTCCCCAACTGGAGGTTACGGGGACACCTTC	CASSYSPTGGYGDTF
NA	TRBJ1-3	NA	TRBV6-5	TGTGCCAGCGCCCGCGGTGCCAATGGAAACACCATATATTTT	CASARGANGNTIYF
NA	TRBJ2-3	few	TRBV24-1	TGTGCCACCAGTGATTCCAGGGGAGATACGCAGTATTTT	CATSDSRGDTQYF
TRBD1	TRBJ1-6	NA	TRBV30	TGTGCCTGGAGAGAAACAGGGGCTCTTGGGTCACCCCTCCACTTT	CAWRETGALGSPLHF
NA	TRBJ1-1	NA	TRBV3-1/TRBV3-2	TGTGCCAGCAGCCAAGACCCGCAGAACACTGAAGCTTTCTTT	CASSQDPQNTEAFF
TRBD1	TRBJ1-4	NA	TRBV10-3	TGTGCCATCAATTCGGGACAGAATAATGAAAAACTGTTTTTT	CAINSGQNNEKLFF
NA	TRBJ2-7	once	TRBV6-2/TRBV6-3	TGTGCCAGCAGTAATTGGCAGGGTAACTACGAGCAGTACTTC	CASSNWQGNYEQYF
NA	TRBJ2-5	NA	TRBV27	TGTGCCAGCAGTGTCAGGGGCTTGGAGACCCAGTACTTC	CASSVRGLETQYF
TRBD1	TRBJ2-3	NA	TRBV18	TGTGCCAGCTCACCAGACACACCGGGACAGGGGTTTAGCACAGATACGCAGTATTTT	CASSPDTPGQGFSTDTQYF
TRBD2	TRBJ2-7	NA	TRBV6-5	TGTGCCAGCAGTTACGGCCTAGCGGGGGGGCCGGCCGAGCAGTACTTC	CASSYGLAGGPAEQYF
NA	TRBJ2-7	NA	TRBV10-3	TGTGCCATCAGGGAGGGACCGATCTACGAGCAGTACTTC	CAIREGPIYEQYF